Listed below are T cell receptor beta chains from one sample, sequenced in a study of radiation and T cells in renal cell carcinoma. The repertoire was sequenced with immunoSEQ multiplex PCR; TCRdb's copy has only in-frame clones and lacks some. The sample holds roughly 150,000 clones; 88% are singletons and the top ten take around 4%. The starting material was blood, obtained from a patient whose treatment included radiotherapy and nephrectomy. These receptors were taken from a woman between 70 and 85 years old with renal cell carcinoma. Both conserved end residues are part of each CDR3. Each record gives: J gene, D gene, V gene, clone size, CDR3 DNA, CDR3 protein. A D gene is named only where the DNA matches it firmly. Rows may omit the clone size; those that give it use once, few, many or a size class.

TRBJ2-6,.,TRBV19,.,TGTGCCAGCCGAACAGGGTCTGGGGCCAACGTCCTGACTTTC,CASRTGSGANVLTF
TRBJ1-2,.,TRBV6-1,.,TGTGCCAGCAGTGAAGCAAGTCCCTATGGCTACACCTTC,CASSEASPYGYTF
TRBJ1-2,TRBD1,TRBV4-1,.,TGCGCCAGCAGCCACCCGGACAGGGTGGGCTATGGCTACACCTTC,CASSHPDRVGYGYTF
TRBJ1-5,TRBD1,TRBV19,few,TGTGCCAGTAGTATAGGGGACAGGGGAGAACAGCCCCAGCATTTT,CASSIGDRGEQPQHF
TRBJ2-4,TRBD2,TRBV4-2,.,TGTGCCAGCAGCCTTGGGGAGGGGGCCAAAAACATTCAGTACTTC,CASSLGEGAKNIQYF
TRBJ1-1,.,TRBV19,.,TGTGCCAGCCTCCCAGGGAGGGGTACTGAAGCTTTCTTT,CASLPGRGTEAFF
TRBJ1-2,.,TRBV7-9,.,TGTGCCAGCAGCTTTCCCGACGGGACAAGGGGATATGGCTACACCTTC,CASSFPDGTRGYGYTF
TRBJ2-3,TRBD1,TRBV5-1,.,TGCGCCAGCAATCCGGGACAGGGCCCCACAGATACGCAGTATTTT,CASNPGQGPTDTQYF
TRBJ1-2,TRBD1,TRBV27,.,TGTGCCAGCAAAATACAGGGGGCGGCTGGCTACACCTTC,CASKIQGAAGYTF
TRBJ1-1,.,TRBV5-4,.,TGTGCCAGCAGCTTGGGGCCCCGGGCCGCCCGGGAAGCTTTCTTT,CASSLGPRAAREAFF
TRBJ1-4,TRBD1,TRBV5-1,once,TGCGCCAGCAGCCTTCCAGGGGGAACTAATGAAAAACTGTTTTTT,CASSLPGGTNEKLFF
TRBJ1-6,.,TRBV25-1,.,TGTGCCAGCAGGAGGGACGGCGATAATTCACCCCTCCACTTT,CASRRDGDNSPLHF
TRBJ2-1,TRBD2,TRBV6-6,once,TGTGCCAGCAGCCCGTCCGGGACTAGGAACAATGAGCAGTTCTTC,CASSPSGTRNNEQFF
TRBJ1-1,.,TRBV30,few,TGTGCCTGGACCCCCAGTTCTGAAGCTTTCTTT,CAWTPSSEAFF
TRBJ1-4,.,TRBV30,many,TGTGCCTGGAAGGGGTACGCTAATGAAAAACTGTTTTTT,CAWKGYANEKLFF
TRBJ1-5,TRBD1,TRBV30,.,TGTGCCTGGAGTGTAAGCAGGGGGCCAGCAGCCCAGCATTTT,CAWSVSRGPAAQHF
TRBJ1-1,.,TRBV27,.,TGTGCCAGCAGTTTCTCAATGATCGTAACGACAGTCATGAACACTGAAGCTTTCTTT,CASSFSMIVTTVMNTEAFF
TRBJ1-4,.,TRBV5-1,.,TGCGCCAGCAGCCGGGACACTTCGGAAGAAAAACTGTTTTTT,CASSRDTSEEKLFF
TRBJ2-5,.,TRBV7-7,.,TGTGCTAGCAGCTTAGGACCCCAGGGCCAAGAGACCCAGTACTTC,CASSLGPQGQETQYF
TRBJ1-1,TRBD1,TRBV5-1,few,TGCGCCAGCAGCTCAGGGGGATATACTGAAGCTTTCTTT,CASSSGGYTEAFF
TRBJ1-1,.,TRBV5-1,.,TGCGCCAGCAGCCGGGGGCTAGTGAACACTGAAGCTTTCTTT,CASSRGLVNTEAFF
TRBJ2-1,TRBD1,TRBV5-1,once,TGCGCCAGCAGCTACCTGGACAGGGGGATAGATGAGCAGTTCTTC,CASSYLDRGIDEQFF
TRBJ1-1,.,TRBV5-1,.,TGCGCCAGCAGCTTAGGGATGAACACTGAAGCTTTCTTT,CASSLGMNTEAFF
TRBJ1-1,.,TRBV7-2,few,TGTGCCAGCAGCTTATCGCTAGACAGGCGTGGAGCTTTCTTT,CASSLSLDRRGAFF
TRBJ2-4,TRBD2,TRBV7-2,.,TGTGCCAGCAGCCCCGGGACTAGCGGGGGGAGGGACATTCAGTACTTC,CASSPGTSGGRDIQYF
TRBJ1-1,TRBD1,TRBV19,once,TGTGCCAGCAGTAAAGACAGGGGCACTGAAGCTTTCTTT,CASSKDRGTEAFF
TRBJ1-2,.,TRBV6-6,.,TGTGCCAGCAGCGGGCCCAAGGCTGACTATGGCTACACCTTC,CASSGPKADYGYTF
TRBJ1-3,.,TRBV5-1,.,TGCGCCAGCAGCTTGGCCGGCAGTAACTCTGGAAACACCATATATTTT,CASSLAGSNSGNTIYF
TRBJ2-1,TRBD2,TRBV9,.,TGTGCCAGCAGCGTAGCAGTAGCGGGGGGGCAAGGCAATGAGCAGTTCTTC,CASSVAVAGGQGNEQFF
TRBJ2-1,TRBD2,TRBV5-1,.,TGCGCCAGCAGCTCTGGACTAGCGGGGGGCGTACTCAGCAATGAGCAGTTCTTC,CASSSGLAGGVLSNEQFF
TRBJ2-7,TRBD2,TRBV6-6,.,TGTGCCAGCAGGTTTAGCGGGGGGGCCGGGGAGCAGTACTTC,CASRFSGGAGEQYF
TRBJ1-1,.,TRBV28,.,TGTGCCAGCAGCCTCGGACAGACACGCACTGAAGCTTTCTTT,CASSLGQTRTEAFF
TRBJ2-5,TRBD2,TRBV9,.,TGTGCCAGCAGCCCCCGGGGGGACCCCCAAGAGACCCAGTACTTC,CASSPRGDPQETQYF
TRBJ1-4,.,TRBV27,.,TGTGCCAGCAGTCCAGACGCCTGGGGTAGGGAAAAACTGTTTTTT,CASSPDAWGREKLFF
TRBJ1-6,.,TRBV7-9,once,TGTGCCAGCAGCCTAGGGCTTTCACCCCTCCACTTT,CASSLGLSPLHF
TRBJ1-6,.,TRBV7-2,once,TGTGCCAGCAGCCAGGGAGATTATAATTCACCCCTCCACTTT,CASSQGDYNSPLHF
TRBJ2-5,TRBD1,TRBV7-7,.,TGTGCTAGCAGCTTAGGGACAGGGGGAGAAGAGACCCAGTACTTC,CASSLGTGGEETQYF
TRBJ2-2,TRBD2,TRBV7-6,.,TGTGCCAGCAGCATGGGACTAGCGGGGCTCACCGGGGAGCTGTTTTTT,CASSMGLAGLTGELFF
TRBJ1-5,TRBD1,TRBV30,.,TGTGCCTGGAGCCCGGGACAGAGCAATCAGCCCCAGCATTTT,CAWSPGQSNQPQHF
TRBJ1-6,.,TRBV30,.,TGTGCCTGGAGTCCGGGACCCCTTTTTAGTCCCCTCCACTTT,CAWSPGPLFSPLHF
TRBJ1-1,.,TRBV5-4,.,TGTGCCAGCAGCTTAACAGGGTCGACTGAAGCTTTCTTT,CASSLTGSTEAFF
TRBJ2-7,.,TRBV6-1,.,TGTGCCAGCAGAGCAGGGCTCGAGCAGTACTTC,CASRAGLEQYF
TRBJ1-5,.,TRBV18,once,TGTGCCAGCTCGCGGGGGGCGGATAATCAGCCCCAGCATTTT,CASSRGADNQPQHF
TRBJ2-7,TRBD1,TRBV18,.,TGTGCCAGCTCACCCCTAGGACAGGCCAGCTCCTACGAGCAGTACTTC,CASSPLGQASSYEQYF
TRBJ1-2,.,TRBV5-1,.,TGCGCCAGCAGCTTGACAGGAGACTATGGCTACACCTTC,CASSLTGDYGYTF